This T cell receptor (beta chain) stems from a study of T cell responses to AZD1222 COVID-19 vaccine. Study results and limitations: Among those given AZD1222, only five or six were seropositive at baseline. Unmutated variant regions reportedly attract nearly half of all spike-specific TCRs. Once two AZD1222 doses were given, Spike-specific TCR breadth and depth went up. Researchers took repertoire samples only after the peak T cell response had come.

As for this clone: The antigen is undetermined.

V was clipped by 2 bases and J by 2 bases, with 10 bases between them. Germline V CDR1 and CDR2: KGHSH, LQKENI. This CDR3 comprises 15 residues. Assay used: immunoSEQ multiplex PCR; TCRdb lists only in-frame clones, some missing. The sample holds 60,000 to 75,000 clones; 83% are singletons and the top ten take under 8.5%. The rearrangement links TRBV18 to TRBJ1-3; D call uncertain. The sample in question was peripheral blood, obtained 28 days after the second AZD1222 dose. The origin of this receptor is an adult who received the AZD1222 COVID-19 vaccine. CDR3 protein: CASSPGRPTGNTIYF. The CDR3 DNA is TGTGCCAGCTCACCAGGACGGCCCACTGGAAACACCATATATTTT.